The 23 T cell receptor beta chains below come from one sample, sequenced in a study of shared clonotypes between healthy human individuals. Profiled with immunoSEQ multiplex PCR; TCRdb holds only in-frame clones, not every one. The table has 950,000 to 1,100,000 clones, about three quarters seen once. The source material was memory CD4+ T cells sorted from blood. The subset was: CD45RA-negative fraction. The receptors here all came from a man between 18 and 35 years old in good health.

The chain carries TRBV28 and TRBJ1-1; unclear D gene. CDR1 and CDR2 from the germline V gene are MDHEN and SYDVKM. The CDR3 loop spans 14 amino acids. V was clipped by 7 bases and J by 6 bases, with 18 bases between them. The CDR3 is CASTPAPGNSEAFF. DNA for the CDR3: TGTGCCAGCACCCCCGCCCCAGGAAACTCTGAAGCTTTCTTT.

This clone was seen a single time. The chain joins TRBV14 to TRBJ1-1; D is uncertain. V lost 3 bases and J lost 0, with 11 bases in between. The CDR3 is 15 residues long. Per the germline V gene, CDR1 is SGHDN and CDR2 is FVKESK. The CDR3 is CASSQGSWMNTEAFF. As DNA, the CDR3 is TGTGCCAGCAGCCAGGGATCGTGGATGAACACTGAAGCTTTCTTT.

The rearrangement links TRBV25-1 to TRBJ2-7, with TRBD2 as a possible D gene (5 bases). The CDR3 is made up of 14 amino acids. The germline gives CDR1 MGHDK, CDR2 SYGVNS. Trimming stripped 6 bases from V and 6 bases from J, with 18 bases between. The CDR3 DNA follows: TGTGCCAGCAGCCGAGCTACTAGTTTCTCCGAGCAGTACTTC. This sequence encodes CASSRATSFSEQYF.

The CDR3 DNA sequence: TGTGCCACGAACAGGGGATCGGGCACAGATACGCAGTATTTT. Its translation: CATNRGSGTDTQYF. V and J are TRBV10-3 and TRBJ2-3, with TRBD1 matching 7 bases. The V gene end was trimmed by 10 bases and the J gene end by 1 base; junction bases not matched to a gene: 8. CDR1 is ENHRY, CDR2 SYGVKD, per germline. This CDR3 has 14 residues.

There are a few counts of this clone. The chain carries TRBV7-9 and TRBJ2-4; 9 bases match TRBD1. The CDR3 is 15 residues long. After removal of 5 bases from V and 0 bases from J, the junction contained 2 bases not matched to a gene. CDR1 SEHNR and CDR2 FQNEAQ come from the germline V gene (reference sequence). The CDR3 nucleotides are TGTGCCAGCAGCCGGACAGGGGTAGCCAAAAACATTCAGTACTTC. As protein: CASSRTGVAKNIQYF. The full variable domain, in which reference TRBV7-9 and TRBJ2-4 provide the parts outside the CDR3, is DTGVSQNPRHKITKRGQNVTFRCDPISEHNRLYWYRQTLGQGPEFLTYFQNEAQLEKSRLLSDRFSAERPKGSFSTLEIQRTEQGDSAMYLCASSRTGVAKNIQYFGAGTRLSVL.

The chain carries TRBV19 and TRBJ2-3, with no clear D. The CDR3 length is 12 residues. CDR1 and CDR2 from the germline V gene are LNHDA and SQIVND (reference sequence). The V gene lost 5 bases and the J gene lost 12 bases, with 15 bases spanning the gap. CDR3 region: CASSLVGGRQYF. The CDR3 DNA follows: TGTGCCAGTAGTCTGGTGGGCGGACGTCAGTATTTT.

V gene TRBV7-8 combines with J gene TRBJ1-2; D uncertain. Germline lookup yields CDR1 SGHVS and CDR2 FQNEAQ. This CDR3 comprises 15 residues. V gave up 5 bases and J gave up 4 bases, with 17 bases separating them. The CDR3 spells CASSMVADPVYGYTF. CDR3 DNA sequence: TGTGCCAGCAGCATGGTAGCGGATCCAGTCTATGGCTACACCTTC.

On this clone: A far larger clone is off by one base, so a read error is likely. Other DNA sequences within the sample encode an identical CDR3. V usage is TRBV5-4 and J usage is TRBJ1-2; D unresolved. CDR3 length: 12 residues. Germline V lookup: CDR1 SGHNT, CDR2 YYREEE (reference sequence). V lost 0 bases and J lost 6, with 6 bases in between. The CDR3 sequence: CASSLDRNGYTF. CDR3 coding DNA: TGTGCCAGCAGCTTGGACAGAAATGGCTACACCTTC.

The chain couples TRBV5-1 to TRBJ1-3; D gene unclear. This CDR3 region has 16 residues. V was trimmed by 0 bases and J by 0 bases, leaving 10 bases between them. The germline CDR1 and CDR2 sequences are SGHRS and YFSETQ. The CDR3 loop reads CASSLELGFSGNTIYF. DNA of the CDR3: TGCGCCAGCAGCTTGGAGCTGGGTTTCTCTGGAAACACCATATATTTT.

At least ten counts were recorded for this clone. The rearrangement links TRBV7-9 to TRBJ2-2, with D tentatively TRBD1 (5 bases). This CDR3 contains 14 residues. Trimming removed 5 bases at V and 1 base at J, with 8 bases between. Germline V gene sequence: CDR1 SEHNR, CDR2 FQNEAQ (reference sequence). DNA of the CDR3: TGTGCCAGCAGCGTGACAGTGAACACCGGGGAGCTGTTTTTT. Amino acid sequence: CASSVTVNTGELFF.

The gene calls are TRBV6-5 and TRBJ2-3, with TRBD1 identical over 7 bases. The trim removed 4 bases at V and 3 bases at J, leaving 10 bases unmatched. Looked up from germline, CDR1 is MNHEY and CDR2 is SVGAGI. This CDR3 region has 16 residues. The CDR3, as DNA: TGTGCCAGCAGTTTAACGACAGGGCTGGGGACAGATACGCAGTATTTT. Its translation is CASSLTTGLGTDTQYF.

The chain links TRBV5-1 to TRBJ2-6, with no clear D. The V and J ends lost 4 bases and 1 base respectively, with 12 bases between them. Germline V gene sequence: CDR1 SGHRS, CDR2 YFSETQ. The CDR3 length is 16 residues. In DNA, the CDR3 is TGCGCCAGCAGCCTGACCCCAGGATCTGGGGCCAACGTCCTGACTTTC. Protein product: CASSLTPGSGANVLTF.

The chain recombines TRBV28 with TRBJ1-1; the match to TRBD1 covers 7 bases. CDR3 length equals 13 residues. The germline CDR1 and CDR2 sequences are MDHEN and SYDVKM. After removal of 7 bases from V and 6 bases from J, the junction contained 8 bases not matched to a gene. Here the CDR3 reads CASKRGRGSEAFF. CDR3 bases: TGTGCCAGCAAGAGGGGGCGCGGGTCTGAAGCTTTCTTT.

The chain has TRBV11-2 and TRBJ1-5; TRBD1 is a possible D gene (6 bases). CDR3 size: 14 residues. Germline CDR1 is SGHAT and CDR2 is FQNNGV. V lost 5 bases and J lost 4, with 12 bases in between. CDR3 region: CASSLSRGNQPQHF. The CDR3 nucleotides are TGTGCCAGCAGCCTTTCTAGGGGGAATCAGCCCCAGCATTTT.

The chain carries TRBV5-1 and TRBJ2-3, with a tentative D call TRBD2 (5 bases). The CDR3 consists of 16 residues. CDR1 and CDR2 from the germline V gene are SGHRS and YFSETQ. V lost 4 bases, J lost 0 bases, and 15 bases lay in between. This CDR3 reads CASSRPRSGSTDTQYF. CDR3 coding DNA: TGCGCCAGCAGCCGACCCCGGAGCGGTAGCACAGATACGCAGTATTTT.

This clone has only a few counts. The rearrangement uses TRBV19 and TRBJ2-1; D possibly matches TRBD1 or TRBD2 (5 bases each). V was cut by 5 bases and J by 5 bases, with 22 bases left in between. The germline gives CDR1 LNHDA, CDR2 SQIVND (reference sequence). The CDR3 loop spans 17 amino acids. The CDR3 coding sequence is TGTGCCAGTAGTGTCTCCGGGACCCTTGTCGGACACAATGAGCAGTTCTTC. Residues: CASSVSGTLVGHNEQFF.

The CDR3, as DNA: TGTGCCAGCAGTGAAGCCGGACAGGTTTGGAGACCCCTCCACTTT. It translates to CASSEAGQVWRPLHF. V and J are TRBV6-1 and TRBJ1-6, with 7 bases aligning to TRBD1. CDR1 and CDR2 from the germline V gene are MNHNS and SASEGT. The CDR3 spans 15 residues. Germline trimming cut 0 bases from V and 12 bases from J; bases unmatched to any gene: 8.

This sequence joins TRBV4-1 and TRBJ2-3, with 8 bases matching TRBD2. The J segment lost 6 bases and the V segment lost 2 bases, leaving 4 bases of the junction unmatched. The CDR3 totals 14 residues. The germline CDR1 and CDR2 sequences are MGHRA and YSYEKL. The CDR3 DNA sequence: TGCGCCAGCAGCCAAAGTGGCGGGGGGGATACGCAGTATTTT. Translating it yields CASSQSGGGDTQYF.

The chain links TRBV21-1 to TRBJ1-4. TRBV21-1 is a known pseudogene. This CDR3 region has 15 residues. CDR3 sequence (DNA): TGTGCCAGCAGCCCAAAGGCCCGGGTAGGGGAAAAACTGTTTTTT. It specifies CASSPKARVGEKLFF.

As concerns this clone: This sample includes further DNA sequences coding for the same CDR3. The chain recombines TRBV27 with TRBJ1-5, with 7 bases fitting TRBD1. Germline trimming cut 5 bases from V and 0 bases from J; bases unmatched to any gene: 1. Per germline, CDR1 MNHEY and CDR2 SMNVEV (reference sequence). The CDR3 is 14 amino acids. CDR3 protein: CASSRQGSNQPQHF. Written as DNA, the CDR3 is TGTGCCAGCAGTAGACAGGGTAGCAATCAGCCCCAGCATTTT.

The chain joins TRBV28 to TRBJ2-7; the match to TRBD2 covers 13 bases. The trim removed 4 bases at V and 0 bases at J, leaving 15 bases unmatched. Germline values: CDR1 MDHEN, CDR2 SYDVKM. The CDR3 has 20 residues. In nucleotides, the CDR3 is TGTGCCAGCAGTTCAGGGCTGACTAGCGGGGGGAGTACAAGCTCCTACGAGCAGTACTTC. It translates to CASSSGLTSGGSTSSYEQYF.

The V gene is TRBV5-6, the J gene TRBJ2-2; the D is unclear. V shed 3 bases and J shed 0 bases, with 6 bases lying between them. Germline CDR1 SGHDT, CDR2 YYEEEE. The length of the CDR3 is 14 residues. CDR3 protein: CASSWYTNTGELFF. CDR3 sequence (DNA): TGTGCCAGCAGCTGGTACACGAACACCGGGGAGCTGTTTTTT. Using reference TRBV5-6 and TRBJ2-2 for the parts outside the CDR3, the full variable domain is DAGVTQSPTHLIKTRGQQVTLRCSPKSGHDTVSWYQQALGQGPQFIFQYYEEEERQRGNFPDRFSGHQFPNYSSELNVNALLLGDSALYLCASSWYTNTGELFFGEGSRLTVL.

The chain links TRBV6-5 to TRBJ1-6; 8 bases agree with TRBD1. The length of the CDR3 is 15 residues. From germline, CDR1 is MNHEY and CDR2 SVGAGI. V lost 2 bases and J lost 7; bases outside the gene matches: 4. The CDR3 here is CASSYGTGANSPLHF. The CDR3 DNA sequence: TGTGCCAGCAGTTACGGGACAGGTGCAAATTCACCCCTCCACTTT.